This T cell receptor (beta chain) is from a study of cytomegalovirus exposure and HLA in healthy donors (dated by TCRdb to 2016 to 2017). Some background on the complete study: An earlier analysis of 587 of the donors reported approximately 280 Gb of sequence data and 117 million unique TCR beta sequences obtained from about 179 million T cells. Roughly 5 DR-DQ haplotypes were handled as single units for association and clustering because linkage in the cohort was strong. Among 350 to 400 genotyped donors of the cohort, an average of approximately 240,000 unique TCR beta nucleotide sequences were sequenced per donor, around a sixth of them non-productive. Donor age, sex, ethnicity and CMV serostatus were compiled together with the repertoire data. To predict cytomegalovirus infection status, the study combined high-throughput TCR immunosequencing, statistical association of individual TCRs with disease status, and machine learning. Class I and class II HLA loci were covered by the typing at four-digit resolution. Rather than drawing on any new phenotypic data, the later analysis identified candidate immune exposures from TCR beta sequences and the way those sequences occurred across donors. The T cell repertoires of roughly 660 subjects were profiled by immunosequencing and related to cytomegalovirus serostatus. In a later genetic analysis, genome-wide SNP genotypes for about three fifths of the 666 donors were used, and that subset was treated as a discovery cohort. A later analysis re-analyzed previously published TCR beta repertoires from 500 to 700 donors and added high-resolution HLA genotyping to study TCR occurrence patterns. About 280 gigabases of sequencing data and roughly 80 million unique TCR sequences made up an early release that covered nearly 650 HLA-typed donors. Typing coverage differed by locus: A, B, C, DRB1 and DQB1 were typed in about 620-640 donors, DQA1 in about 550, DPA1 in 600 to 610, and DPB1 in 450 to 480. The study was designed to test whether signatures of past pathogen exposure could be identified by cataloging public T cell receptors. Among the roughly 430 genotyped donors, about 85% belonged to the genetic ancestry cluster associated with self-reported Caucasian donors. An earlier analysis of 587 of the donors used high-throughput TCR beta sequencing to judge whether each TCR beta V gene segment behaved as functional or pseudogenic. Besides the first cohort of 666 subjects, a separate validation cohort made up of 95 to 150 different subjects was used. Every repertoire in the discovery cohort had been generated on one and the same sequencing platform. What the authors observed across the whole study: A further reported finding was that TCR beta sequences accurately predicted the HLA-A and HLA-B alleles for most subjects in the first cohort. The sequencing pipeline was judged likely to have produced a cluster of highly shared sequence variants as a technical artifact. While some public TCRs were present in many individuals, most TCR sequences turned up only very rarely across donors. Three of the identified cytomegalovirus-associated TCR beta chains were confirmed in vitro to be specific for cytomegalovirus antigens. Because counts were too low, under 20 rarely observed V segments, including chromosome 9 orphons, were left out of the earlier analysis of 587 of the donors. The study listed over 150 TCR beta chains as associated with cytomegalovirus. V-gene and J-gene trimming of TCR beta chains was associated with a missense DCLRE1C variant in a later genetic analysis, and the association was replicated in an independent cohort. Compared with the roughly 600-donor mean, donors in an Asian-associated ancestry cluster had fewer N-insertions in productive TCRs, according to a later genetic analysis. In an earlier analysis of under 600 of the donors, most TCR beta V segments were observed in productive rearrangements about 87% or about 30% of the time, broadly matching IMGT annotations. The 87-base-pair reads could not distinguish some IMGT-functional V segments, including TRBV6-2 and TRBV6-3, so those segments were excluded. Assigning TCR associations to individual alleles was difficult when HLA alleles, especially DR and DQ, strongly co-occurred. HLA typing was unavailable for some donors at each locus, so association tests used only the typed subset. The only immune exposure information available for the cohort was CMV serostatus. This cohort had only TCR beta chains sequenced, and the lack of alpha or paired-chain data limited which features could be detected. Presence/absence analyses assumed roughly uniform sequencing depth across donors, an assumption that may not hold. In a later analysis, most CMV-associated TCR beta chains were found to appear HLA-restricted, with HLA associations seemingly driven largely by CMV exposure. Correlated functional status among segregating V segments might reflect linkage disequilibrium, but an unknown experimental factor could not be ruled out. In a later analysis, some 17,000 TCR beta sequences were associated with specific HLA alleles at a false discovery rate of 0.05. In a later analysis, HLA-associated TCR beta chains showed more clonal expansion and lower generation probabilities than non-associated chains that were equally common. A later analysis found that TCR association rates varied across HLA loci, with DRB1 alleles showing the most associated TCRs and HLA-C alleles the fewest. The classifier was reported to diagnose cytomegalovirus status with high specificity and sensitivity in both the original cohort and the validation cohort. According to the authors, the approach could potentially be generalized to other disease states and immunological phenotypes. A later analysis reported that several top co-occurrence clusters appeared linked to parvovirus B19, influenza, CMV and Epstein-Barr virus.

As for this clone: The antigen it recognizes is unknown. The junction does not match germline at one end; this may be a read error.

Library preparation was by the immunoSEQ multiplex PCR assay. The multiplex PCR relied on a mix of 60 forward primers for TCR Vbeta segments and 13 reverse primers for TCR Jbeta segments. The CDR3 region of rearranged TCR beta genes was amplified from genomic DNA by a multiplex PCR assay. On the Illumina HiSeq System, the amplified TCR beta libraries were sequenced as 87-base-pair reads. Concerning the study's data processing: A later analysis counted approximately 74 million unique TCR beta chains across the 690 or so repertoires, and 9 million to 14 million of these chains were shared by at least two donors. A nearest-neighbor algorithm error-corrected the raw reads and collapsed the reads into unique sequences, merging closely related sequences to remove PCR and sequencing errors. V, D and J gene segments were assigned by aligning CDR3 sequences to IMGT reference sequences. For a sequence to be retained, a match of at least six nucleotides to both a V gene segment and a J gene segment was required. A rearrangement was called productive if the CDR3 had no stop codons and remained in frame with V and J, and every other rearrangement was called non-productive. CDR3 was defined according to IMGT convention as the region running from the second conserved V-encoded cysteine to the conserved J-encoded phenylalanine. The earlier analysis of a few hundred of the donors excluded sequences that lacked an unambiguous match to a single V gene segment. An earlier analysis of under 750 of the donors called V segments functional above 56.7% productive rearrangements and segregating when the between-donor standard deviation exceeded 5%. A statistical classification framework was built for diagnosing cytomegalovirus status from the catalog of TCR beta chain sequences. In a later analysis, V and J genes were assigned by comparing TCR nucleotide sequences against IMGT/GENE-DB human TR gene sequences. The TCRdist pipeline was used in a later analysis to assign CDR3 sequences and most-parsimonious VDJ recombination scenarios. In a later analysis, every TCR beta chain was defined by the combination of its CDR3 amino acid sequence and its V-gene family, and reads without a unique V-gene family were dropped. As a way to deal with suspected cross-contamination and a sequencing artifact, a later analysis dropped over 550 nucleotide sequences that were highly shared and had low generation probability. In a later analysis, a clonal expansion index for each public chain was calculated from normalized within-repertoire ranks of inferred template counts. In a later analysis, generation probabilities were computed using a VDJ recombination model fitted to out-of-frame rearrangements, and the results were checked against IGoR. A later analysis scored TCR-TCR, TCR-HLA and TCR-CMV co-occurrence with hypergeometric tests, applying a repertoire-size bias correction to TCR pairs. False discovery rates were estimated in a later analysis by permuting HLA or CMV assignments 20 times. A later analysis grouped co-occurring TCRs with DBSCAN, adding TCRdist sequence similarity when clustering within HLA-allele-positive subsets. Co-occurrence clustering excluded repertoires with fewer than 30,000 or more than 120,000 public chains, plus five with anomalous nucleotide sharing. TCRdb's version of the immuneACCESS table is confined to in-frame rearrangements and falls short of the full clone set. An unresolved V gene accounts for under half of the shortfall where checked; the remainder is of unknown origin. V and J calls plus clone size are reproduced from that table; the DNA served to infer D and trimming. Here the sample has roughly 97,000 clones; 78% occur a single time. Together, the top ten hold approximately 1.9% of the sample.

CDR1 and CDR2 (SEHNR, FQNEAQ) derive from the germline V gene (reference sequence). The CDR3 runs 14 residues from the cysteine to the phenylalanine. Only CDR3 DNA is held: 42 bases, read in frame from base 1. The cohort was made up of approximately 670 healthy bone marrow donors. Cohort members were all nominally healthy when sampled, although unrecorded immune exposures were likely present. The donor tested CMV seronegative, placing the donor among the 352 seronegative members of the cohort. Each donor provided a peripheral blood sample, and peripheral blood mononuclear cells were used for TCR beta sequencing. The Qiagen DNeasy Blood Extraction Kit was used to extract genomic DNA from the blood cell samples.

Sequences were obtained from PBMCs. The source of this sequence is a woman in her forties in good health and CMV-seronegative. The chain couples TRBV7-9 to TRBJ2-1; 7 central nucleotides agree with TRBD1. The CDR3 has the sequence CSSSSRRGLNEQFF. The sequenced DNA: TGTTCCAGCAGCTCCCGAAGGGGGCTAAATGAGCAGTTCTTC.